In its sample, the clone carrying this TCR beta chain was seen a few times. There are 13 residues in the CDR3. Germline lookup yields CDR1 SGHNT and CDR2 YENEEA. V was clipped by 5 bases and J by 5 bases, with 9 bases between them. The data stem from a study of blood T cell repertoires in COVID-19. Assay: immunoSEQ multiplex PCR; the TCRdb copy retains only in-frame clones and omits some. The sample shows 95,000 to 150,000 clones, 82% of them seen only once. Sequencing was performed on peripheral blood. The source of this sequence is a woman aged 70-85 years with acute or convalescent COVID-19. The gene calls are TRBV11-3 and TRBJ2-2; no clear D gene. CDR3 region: CASSTTRTGELFF. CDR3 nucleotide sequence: TGTGCCAGCAGCACCACCCGGACCGGGGAGCTGTTTTTT.